This T cell receptor (beta chain) was recovered during a study of T cell responses to AZD1222 COVID-19 vaccine. Broader study findings: Following two doses of AZD1222, Spike-specific TCR breadth and depth rose.

There are 18 residues in the CDR3. The germline V gene has CDR1 SGHDT and CDR2 YYEEEE. V lost 2 bases to trimming and J lost 3 bases, with 23 bases between them. Profiled with immunoSEQ multiplex PCR; TCRdb holds only in-frame clones, not every one. The table shows about 150,000 clones, with approximately 89% occurring only once. A note on this clone: The antigen is unknown.

V and J are TRBV5-6 and TRBJ1-1; no clear D. The clonotype was recovered from an adult in good health. Sequences were derived from peripheral blood, sampled on day 0 of AZD1222 vaccination. The CDR3 DNA follows: TGTGCCAGCAGCTTTTTTACCTCCCGGGGAGTTTGGCACACTGAAGCTTTCTTT. Protein: CASSFFTSRGVWHTEAFF.